This T cell receptor beta chain was sequenced in a study of cytomegalovirus exposure and HLA in healthy donors. Study in general: Findings of an earlier analysis included 90 million to 120 million unique TCR beta sequences from roughly 190 million T cells. Notes on the study in general: The availability of immune exposure information extended only to CMV serostatus. Clonal expansion was found to be greater in HLA-associated TCR beta chains than in equally common others in a later analysis. Researchers reportedly found TCR beta sequences accurately predicted most subjects' HLA-A and HLA-B alleles.

The primer mix had 60 Vbeta and 13 Jbeta primers. Produced via immunoSEQ multiplex PCR; TCRdb's table is partial and in-frame only. The table includes roughly 80,000 clones, approximately 84% detected once. Turning to this clone: Its antigen is not identified.

The CDR3 consists of 19 residues. The V segment lost 0 bases and the J segment 8 bases; nucleotides outside the gene matches: 16. Germline CDR1 SGHAT, CDR2 FQNNGV. Sequencing used PBMCs. This TCR was sampled from a woman aged 45-60 years in good health and CMV-seronegative. V and J are TRBV11-2 and TRBJ2-1; TRBD2 aligns across 10 bases. The CDR3 DNA follows: TGTGCCAGCAGCTTAGAAGGTAGGGGCTCTAGCGGGAGTAGGGATGAGCAGTTCTTC. This sequence encodes CASSLEGRGSSGSRDEQFF.